The clone carrying this T cell receptor beta chain was counted ten times or more. Total RNA was extracted from unfractionated whole blood. It was the library that attached unique molecular identifiers to individual cDNA molecules. In the study's own analysis: Individual samples carried between about 23,224 and 700,000 TCRs, with 85,000 to 100,000 as the median. TCRdb redid the calling of the 5' RACE reads with MiXCR, one entry per CDR3 protein. The V and J calls, along with clone size, are taken from TCRdb and not from the paper's own processing. Of 110,000 to 150,000 distinct CDR3 sequences listed, around 4% are singletons. This sample is drawn from a study of human T cells and chemical hapten exposure. Looking at the study overall: Per-sample TCR yield variation was attributed mainly to small pooled library volume differences.

This CDR3 is built from 21 residues. The chain links TRBV21-1 to TRBJ2-7; the D segment call TRBD1 is taken from the table without a DNA check. TRBV21-1 is labeled a pseudogene. This clonotype was sampled from a female donor in good health. CDR3 sequence (DNA): TGTGCCAGCAGCCAACCGAGAGGACAGGGCGTTTCTAGGCCTCGGTCCTACGAGCAGTACTTC. This translates into CASSQPRGQGVSRPRSYEQYF.